The clone carrying this TCR beta chain has ten or more counts. The J segment lost 4 bases and the V segment lost 7 bases, leaving 5 bases of the junction unmatched. This CDR3 has 14 residues. Germline CDR1 and CDR2: MNHEY and SVGAGI. This specimen comes from a study of blood T cell repertoires in COVID-19. The wider study: Some COVID-19 samples were acute and others convalescent; all came from the United States, Italy and Spain. Sample material is recorded as cDNA or gDNA derived from T cells, B-cell-depleted T cells, or PBMCs.

In the source study's methods: Quantification of nucleated cells was approximated via reference gene primer amplification. Using immunoSEQ multiplex PCR, the repertoire was profiled, and TCRdb retains in-frame clones only, with some absent. D and trimming come from the DNA, and the V and J calls and clone size come from that table. Here the sample spans a few hundred thousand clones, approximately 86% being singletons. The rearrangement joins TRBV6-5 to TRBJ1-3, with 9 bases that match TRBD1. This receptor was obtained from a woman aged 18 to 35 with acute or convalescent COVID-19. The sample consisted of peripheral blood. CDR3 in amino acids: CASKLTGGGNTIYF. The CDR3 nucleotides are TGTGCCAGCAAATTGACAGGGGGAGGAAACACCATATATTTT.